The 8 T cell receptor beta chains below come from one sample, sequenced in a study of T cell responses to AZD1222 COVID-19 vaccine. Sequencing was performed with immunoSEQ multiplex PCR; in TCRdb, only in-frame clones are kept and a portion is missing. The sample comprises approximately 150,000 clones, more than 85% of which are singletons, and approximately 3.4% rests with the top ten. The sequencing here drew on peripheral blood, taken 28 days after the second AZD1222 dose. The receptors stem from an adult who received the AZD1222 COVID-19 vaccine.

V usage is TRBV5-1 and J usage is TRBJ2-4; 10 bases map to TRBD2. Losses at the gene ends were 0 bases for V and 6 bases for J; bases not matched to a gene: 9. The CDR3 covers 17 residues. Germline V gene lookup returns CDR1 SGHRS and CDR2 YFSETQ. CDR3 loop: CASSLVALAGVGNIQYF. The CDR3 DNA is TGCGCCAGCAGCTTGGTCGCCCTAGCGGGAGTAGGAAACATTCAGTACTTC.

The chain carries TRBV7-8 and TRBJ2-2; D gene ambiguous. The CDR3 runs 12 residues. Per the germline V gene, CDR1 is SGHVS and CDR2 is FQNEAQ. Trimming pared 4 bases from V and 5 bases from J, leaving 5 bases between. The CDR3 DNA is TGTGCCAGCAGCTCACCGACCGGGGAGCTGTTTTTT. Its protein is CASSSPTGELFF.

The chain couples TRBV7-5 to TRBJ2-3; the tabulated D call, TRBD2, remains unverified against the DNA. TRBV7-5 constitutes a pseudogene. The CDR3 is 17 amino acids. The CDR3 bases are TGTGTCAGAAGCCACCAGTCCCTAGCGGGGAACACAGATACGCAGTATTTT. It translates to CVRSHQSLAGNTDTQYF.

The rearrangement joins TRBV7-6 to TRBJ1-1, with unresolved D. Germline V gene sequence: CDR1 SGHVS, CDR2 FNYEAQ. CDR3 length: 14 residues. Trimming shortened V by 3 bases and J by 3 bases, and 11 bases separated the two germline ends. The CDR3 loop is CASSFPGVDTEAFF. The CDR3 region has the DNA TGTGCCAGCAGCTTCCCCGGGGTGGACACTGAAGCTTTCTTT. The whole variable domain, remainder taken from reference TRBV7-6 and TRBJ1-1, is GAGVSQSPRYKVTKRGQDVALRCDPISGHVSLYWYRQALGQGPEFLTYFNYEAQQDKSGLPNDRFSAERPEGSISTLTIQRTEQRDSAMYRCASSFPGVDTEAFFGQGTRLTVV.

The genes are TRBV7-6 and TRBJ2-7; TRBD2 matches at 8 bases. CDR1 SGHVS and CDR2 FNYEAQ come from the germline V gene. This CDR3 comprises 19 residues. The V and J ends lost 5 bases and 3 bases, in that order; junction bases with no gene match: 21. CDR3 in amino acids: CASSPTQTISGSVFYEQYF. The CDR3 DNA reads TGTGCCAGCAGCCCGACCCAGACTATAAGCGGGAGTGTTTTCTACGAGCAGTACTTC.

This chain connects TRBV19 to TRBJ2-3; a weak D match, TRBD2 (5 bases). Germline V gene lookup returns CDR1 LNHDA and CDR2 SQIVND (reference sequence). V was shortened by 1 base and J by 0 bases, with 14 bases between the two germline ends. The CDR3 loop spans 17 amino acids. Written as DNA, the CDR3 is TGTGCCAGTAGTATAGTTGTGGACTCTGCTAGCACAGATACGCAGTATTTT. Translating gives CASSIVVDSASTDTQYF.

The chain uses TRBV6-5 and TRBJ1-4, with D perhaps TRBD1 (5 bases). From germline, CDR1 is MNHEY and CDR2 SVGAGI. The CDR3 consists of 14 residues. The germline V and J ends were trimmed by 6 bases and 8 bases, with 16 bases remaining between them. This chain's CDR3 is CASRQGGQGEKLFF. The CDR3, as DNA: TGTGCCAGCAGGCAGGGTGGTCAGGGCGAAAAACTGTTTTTT.

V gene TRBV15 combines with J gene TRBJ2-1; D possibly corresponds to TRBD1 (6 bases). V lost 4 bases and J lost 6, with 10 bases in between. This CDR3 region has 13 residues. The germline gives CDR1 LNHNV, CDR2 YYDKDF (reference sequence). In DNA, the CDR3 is TGTGCCACCAGCAAGACAGGACCCAATGAGCAGTTCTTC. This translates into CATSKTGPNEQFF.